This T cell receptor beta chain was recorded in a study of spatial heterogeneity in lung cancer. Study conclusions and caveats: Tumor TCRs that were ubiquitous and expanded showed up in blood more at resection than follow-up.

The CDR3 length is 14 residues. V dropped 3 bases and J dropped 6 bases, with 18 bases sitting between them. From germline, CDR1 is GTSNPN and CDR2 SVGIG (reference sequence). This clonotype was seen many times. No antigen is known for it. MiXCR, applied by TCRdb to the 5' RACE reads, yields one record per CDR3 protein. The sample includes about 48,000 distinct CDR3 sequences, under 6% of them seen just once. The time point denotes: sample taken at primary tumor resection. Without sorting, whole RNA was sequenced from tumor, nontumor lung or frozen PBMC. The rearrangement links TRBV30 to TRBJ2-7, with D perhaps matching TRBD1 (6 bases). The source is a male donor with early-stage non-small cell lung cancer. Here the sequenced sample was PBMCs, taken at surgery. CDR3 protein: CAWRMGHEGTEQYF. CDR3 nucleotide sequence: TGTGCCTGGAGAATGGGACACGAGGGTACCGAGCAGTACTTC. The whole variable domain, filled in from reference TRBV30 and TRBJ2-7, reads SQTIHQWPATLVQPVGSPLSLECTVEGTSNPNLYWYRQAAGRGLQLLFYSVGIGQISSEVPQNLSASRPQDRQFILSSKKLLLSDSGFYLCAWRMGHEGTEQYFGPGTRLTVT.